The next 23 T cell receptor beta chains were all read from a single sample in a study of T-cell memory formation after mild COVID-19. TCRdb reanalysed the 5' RACE reads using MiXCR and keeps one entry per CDR3 protein. The data contain about 160,000 distinct CDR3 sequences, 30% to 35% of them singletons. Specimen: PBMCs or a T cell subset sorted from them (not recorded which). These receptor sequences come from an adult woman who had mild COVID-19 (a few samples of this study predate the infection). Cell type and time point are not known.

The chain recombines TRBV12-3 or TRBV12-4 with TRBJ2-2; 7 positions agree with TRBD2. Trimming cost V 6 bases and J 0 bases; bases outside gene matches: 4. The CDR3 is made up of 15 amino acids. This CDR3 reads CASRPGLPNTGELFF. CDR3 in DNA: TGTGCCAGCAGGCCGGGACTACCGAACACCGGGGAGCTGTTTTTT.

J is TRBJ2-4 and V is TRBV29-1; 9 bases align to TRBD2. The CDR3 runs 17 residues. Per germline, CDR1 SQVTM and CDR2 ANQGSEA. The junction had 11 bases not matched to a gene; V was cut back by 5 bases and J by 0 bases. DNA for the CDR3: TGCAGCGTTCGACTAGCGGCGGTGGGGTTAGCCAAAAACATTCAGTACTTC. Protein sequence: CSVRLAAVGLAKNIQYF. The full variable domain, in which reference TRBV29-1 and TRBJ2-4 provide the parts outside the CDR3, is SAVISQKPSRDICQRGTSLTIQCQVDSQVTMMFWYRQQPGQSLTLIATANQGSEATYESGFVIDKFPISRPNLTFSTLTVSNMSPEDSSIYLCSVRLAAVGLAKNIQYFGAGTRLSVL.

The gene calls are TRBV29-1 and TRBJ1-2, with 7 bases aligning to TRBD1. Germline V CDR1 and CDR2: SQVTM, ANQGSEA. This CDR3 spans 12 amino acids. V shed 6 bases and J 3 bases; nucleotides not matched to a gene: 4. The CDR3 loop is CSVLTGDYGYTF. CDR3 DNA: TGCAGCGTCCTTACAGGGGACTATGGCTACACCTTC.

V usage is TRBV7-2 and J usage is TRBJ1-1; unclear D gene. The CDR3 is 14 amino acids. Trimming cost V 1 base and J 1 base, with 7 bases left between them. CDR1 and CDR2 from the germline V gene are SGHTA and FQGNSA. The DNA of the CDR3 is TGTGCCAGCAGCTTAGTCGTCCCGAACACTGAAGCTTTCTTT. Its translation is CASSLVVPNTEAFF. Filled out from reference TRBV7-2 and TRBJ1-1, the complete variable domain reads GAGVSQSPSNKVTEKGKDVELRCDPISGHTALYWYRQSLGQGLEFLIYFQGNSAPDKSGLPSDRFSAERTGGSVSTLTIQRTQQEDSAVYLCASSLVVPNTEAFFGQGTRLTVV.

The J gene is TRBJ1-1, the V gene TRBV5-1; D unresolved. The CDR3 is made up of 14 amino acids. Trimming cost V 0 bases and J 0 bases, with 6 bases left between them. Looked up from germline, CDR1 is SGHRS and CDR2 is YFSETQ. CDR3 sequence reads: CASSLGPLNTEAFF. Here the CDR3 DNA reads TGCGCCAGCAGCTTGGGTCCCTTGAACACTGAAGCTTTCTTT.

This clonotype was recorded a few times. This chain connects TRBV6-1 to TRBJ2-5; the D is unclear. Trimming left V 7 bases short and J 5 bases short, with 5 bases between. Germline CDR1 is MNHNS and CDR2 is SASEGT. The CDR3 consists of 10 residues. CDR3: CASTWETQYF. The CDR3 DNA reads as TGTGCCAGCACGTGGGAGACCCAGTACTTC.

This clonotype was seen a handful of times. The chain employs TRBV6-2 or TRBV6-3 and TRBJ1-1, with TRBD1 as a possible D gene (5 bases). The ends were cut back, 5 bases at V and 8 bases at J, with 12 bases in the middle. The CDR3 has 12 residues. Germline CDR1 and CDR2: MNHEY and SVGEGT. CDR3 loop: CASSGTTAEAFF. CDR3 coding DNA: TGTGCCAGCAGTGGTACGACAGCCGAAGCTTTCTTT.

This clonotype is a singleton in its sample. The rearrangement links TRBV11-2 to TRBJ2-2; the D gene is possibly TRBD2 (5 bases). Per the germline V gene, CDR1 is SGHAT and CDR2 is FQNNGV. V lost 2 bases to trimming and J lost 1 base, with 8 bases between them. CDR3 length: 15 residues. DNA for the CDR3: TGTGCCAGCAGCTTAAGCGCGGGGAACACCGGGGAGCTGTTTTTT. It translates to CASSLSAGNTGELFF.

This chain joins TRBV4-2 and TRBJ2-2; unclear D gene. The CDR3 length is 13 residues. Trimming took 7 bases from V and 0 from J, leaving 6 bases between them. CDR1 and CDR2 from the germline V gene are LGHNA and YNFKEQ. The CDR3 reads CASNNPNTGELFF. The CDR3 DNA sequence: TGTGCCAGCAATAACCCGAACACCGGGGAGCTGTTTTTT.

This sequence joins TRBV6-6 and TRBJ2-5; TRBD1 matches 9 bases. CDR3 size: 15 residues. J lost 4 bases, V lost 0 bases, and 3 bases had no gene match. Germline CDR1 and CDR2: MNHNY and SVGAGI (reference sequence). The CDR3 DNA sequence: TGTGCCAGCAGTTACTCGACAGGGGGTCGAGAGACCCAGTACTTC. Its translation is CASSYSTGGRETQYF.

V gene TRBV5-1 combines with J gene TRBJ1-1; 7 positions agree with TRBD1. The V and J ends lost 4 bases and 3 bases, in that order; junction bases with no gene match: 6. The CDR3 has 14 residues. Germline V gives CDR1 SGHRS, CDR2 YFSETQ. The CDR3 loop is CASSTARGYTEAFF. As DNA, the CDR3 is TGCGCCAGCAGCACGGCCAGGGGGTACACTGAAGCTTTCTTT.

The chain joins TRBV30 to TRBJ1-5, with D possibly TRBD1 on 5 matching bases. Trimming left V 3 bases short and J 0 bases short, with 12 bases between. Germline V gene data show CDR1 as GTSNPN and CDR2 as SVGIG (reference sequence). The CDR3 spans 15 residues. The CDR3, as DNA: TGTGCCTGGAGCGGGGGGACCCATAGCAATCAGCCCCAGCATTTT. Protein product: CAWSGGTHSNQPQHF. Complete variable domain (other parts from reference TRBV30 and TRBJ1-5): SQTIHQWPATLVQPVGSPLSLECTVEGTSNPNLYWYRQAAGRGLQLLFYSVGIGQISSEVPQNLSASRPQDRQFILSSKKLLLSDSGFYLCAWSGGTHSNQPQHFGDGTRLSIL.

There are a few counts of this clonotype. The chain has TRBV9 and TRBJ2-3; possibly TRBD1 for D (5 bases). Germline V lookup: CDR1 SGDLS, CDR2 YYNGEE. This CDR3 is 15 amino acids long. V lost 0 bases and J lost 1, with 9 bases in between. CDR3 amino acids: CASSVVPQGTDTQYF. CDR3 nucleotide sequence: TGTGCCAGCAGCGTAGTGCCACAGGGCACAGATACGCAGTATTTT.

This clonotype appeared a few times. The rearrangement uses TRBV7-3 and TRBJ2-1; D unclear. Germline V lookup: CDR1 SGHTA, CDR2 FQGTGA. Trimming pared 0 bases from V and 7 bases from J, leaving 10 bases between. The CDR3 has 14 amino acids. Here the CDR3 reads CASSLTFSSNEQFF. The CDR3 DNA is TGTGCCAGCAGCTTAACTTTCAGCTCGAATGAGCAGTTCTTC.

This clonotype was observed a handful of times. This sequence joins TRBV12-3 or TRBV12-4 and TRBJ2-3, with D possibly matching TRBD2 (6 bases). V was trimmed by 5 bases and J by 4 bases, leaving 19 bases between them. This CDR3 has 16 amino acids. The CDR3 sequence is CASSPWAGRTADTQYF. The CDR3 nucleotides are TGTGCCAGCAGTCCCTGGGCGGGAAGGACGGCAGATACGCAGTATTTT.

This clonotype was detected only a few times. CDR3 sequence (DNA): TGCGCCAGCAGCTTGGACAGGGGGCCCTACGAGCAGTACTTC. Translation gives CASSLDRGPYEQYF. J is TRBJ2-7 and V is TRBV5-1; TRBD1 matches at 9 bases. The V gene end was trimmed by 0 bases and the J gene end by 2 bases; junction bases not matched to a gene: 0. CDR3 size: 14 residues. Germline loops: CDR1 SGHRS, CDR2 YFSETQ.

The CDR3 bases are TGTGCCAGCTCAAGCCAGGATAGCAATCAGCCCCAGCATTTT. This sequence encodes CASSSQDSNQPQHF. This rearrangement joins TRBV18 to TRBJ1-5; D unclear. The V and J ends lost 5 bases and 0 bases respectively, with 8 bases between them. Germline V gene sequence: CDR1 KGHSH, CDR2 LQKENI. This CDR3 has 14 residues. The variable domain in full, completed from reference TRBV18 and TRBJ1-5, reads NAGVMQNPRHLVRRRGQEARLRCSPMKGHSHVYWYRQLPEEGLKFMVYLQKENIIDESGMPKERFSAEFPKEGPSILRIQQVVRGDSAAYFCASSSQDSNQPQHFGDGTRLSIL.

This chain links TRBV5-1 with TRBJ2-1; TRBD2 aligns across 7 bases. Trimming removed 0 bases from V and 9 bases from J; junction bases left unmatched: 6. CDR3 length: 14 amino acids. CDR1 SGHRS and CDR2 YFSETQ come from the germline V gene. This CDR3 is CASSLAAGVLEQFF. DNA for the CDR3: TGCGCCAGCAGCTTGGCGGCGGGAGTTCTTGAGCAGTTCTTC.

The J gene is TRBJ1-2, the V gene TRBV7-8; 7 bases are shared with TRBD1. Looked up from germline, CDR1 is SGHVS and CDR2 is FQNEAQ. CDR3 length equals 15 residues. The V and J ends lost 1 base and 5 bases, in that order; junction bases with no gene match: 7. Here the CDR3 DNA reads TGTGCCAGCAGCTTAGGGACAGGTCTAAATTATGGCTACACCTTC. As protein: CASSLGTGLNYGYTF.

This clonotype was observed a handful of times. The CDR3 nucleotides are TGCAGTGCTCCTGACAGACCTTCTATGAACACTGAAGCTTTCTTT. Amino acids: CSAPDRPSMNTEAFF. This rearrangement joins TRBV20-1 to TRBJ1-1; the D gene is possibly TRBD1 (5 bases). Germline CDR1 is DFQATT and CDR2 is SNEGSKA (reference sequence). Trimming left V 5 bases short and J 0 bases short, with 16 bases between. The CDR3 spans 15 residues.

This clonotype is a singleton in its sample. The junction does not match germline at one end; this may be a read error. The V and J genes are TRBV6-5 and TRBJ2-1, with 14 nucleotides matching TRBD2. Germline CDR1 is MNHEY and CDR2 is SVGAGI. CDR3 length: 14 amino acids. The CDR3 region is CASSPTSGRELGVF. Here the CDR3 DNA reads TGTGCCAGCAGTCCGACTAGCGGGAGGGAACTGGGGGTCTTC.

The chain combines TRBV12-3 or TRBV12-4 with TRBJ1-5; TRBD1 agrees at 7 bases. The CDR3 consists of 15 residues. After removal of 6 bases from V and 3 bases from J, the junction contained 8 bases not matched to a gene. CDR3 sequence: CASSTPGQLNQPQHF. The CDR3 DNA sequence: TGTGCCAGCAGCACGCCGGGACAGCTCAATCAGCCCCAGCATTTT.

The genes are TRBV4-2 and TRBJ2-5; the D is unclear. The germline V and J ends were trimmed by 0 bases and 4 bases, with 6 bases remaining between them. The length of the CDR3 is 13 residues. Germline CDR1 LGHNA, CDR2 YNFKEQ. Written as DNA, the CDR3 is TGTGCCAGCAGCCAAGATCATGGAGAGACCCAGTACTTC. Translating it yields CASSQDHGETQYF.